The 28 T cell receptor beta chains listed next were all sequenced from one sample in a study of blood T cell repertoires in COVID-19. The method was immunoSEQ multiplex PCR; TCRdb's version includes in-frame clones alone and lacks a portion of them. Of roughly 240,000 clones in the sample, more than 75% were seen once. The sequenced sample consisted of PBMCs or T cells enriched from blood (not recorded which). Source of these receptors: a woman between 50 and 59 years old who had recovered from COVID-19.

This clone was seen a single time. The CDR3 nucleotides read TGTGCCAGCAGCCGACAGGGGGGCACCGGGGAGCTGTTTTTT. It codes for CASSRQGGTGELFF. The chain carries TRBV28 and TRBJ2-2; 9 bases align to TRBD1. Losses at the gene ends were 6 bases for V and 4 bases for J; bases not matched to a gene: 3. Germline lookup yields CDR1 MDHEN and CDR2 SYDVKM. The CDR3 extends over 14 amino acids.

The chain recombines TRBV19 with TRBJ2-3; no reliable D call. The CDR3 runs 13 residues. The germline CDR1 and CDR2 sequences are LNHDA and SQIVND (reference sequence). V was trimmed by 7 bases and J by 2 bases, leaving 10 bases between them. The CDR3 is CASNFGVTDTQYF. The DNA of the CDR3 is TGTGCCAGTAACTTCGGAGTCACAGATACGCAGTATTTT.

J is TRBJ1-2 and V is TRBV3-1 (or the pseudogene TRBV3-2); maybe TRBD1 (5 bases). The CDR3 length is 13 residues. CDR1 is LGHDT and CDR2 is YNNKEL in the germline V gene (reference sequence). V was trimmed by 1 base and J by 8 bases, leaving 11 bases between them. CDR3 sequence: CASSQGGGTGYTF. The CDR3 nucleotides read TGTGCCAGCAGCCAAGGCGGAGGGACCGGCTACACCTTC.

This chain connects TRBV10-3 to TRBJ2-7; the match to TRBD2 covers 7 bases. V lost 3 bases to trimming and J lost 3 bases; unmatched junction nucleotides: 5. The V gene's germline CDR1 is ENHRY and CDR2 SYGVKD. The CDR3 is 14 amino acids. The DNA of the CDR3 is TGTGCCATCAGTGAAAGGGCTAGCGGCTACGAGCAGTACTTC. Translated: CAISERASGYEQYF.

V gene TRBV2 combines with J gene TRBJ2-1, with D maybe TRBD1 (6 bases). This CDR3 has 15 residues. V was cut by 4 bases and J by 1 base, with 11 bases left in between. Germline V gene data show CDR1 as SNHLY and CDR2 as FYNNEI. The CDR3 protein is CASSGGRGSYNEQFF. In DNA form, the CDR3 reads TGTGCCAGCAGTGGAGGCAGGGGTTCCTACAATGAGCAGTTCTTC. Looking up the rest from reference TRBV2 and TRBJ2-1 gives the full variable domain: EPEVTQTPSHQVTQMGQEVILRCVPISNHLYFYWYRQILGQKVEFLVSFYNNEISEKSEIFDDQFSVERPDGSNFTLKIRSTKLEDSAMYFCASSGGRGSYNEQFFGPGTRLTVL.

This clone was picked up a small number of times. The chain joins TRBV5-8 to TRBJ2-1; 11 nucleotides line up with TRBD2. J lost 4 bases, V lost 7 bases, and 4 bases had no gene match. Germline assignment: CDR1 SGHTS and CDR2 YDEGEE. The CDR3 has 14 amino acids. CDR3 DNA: TGTGCCAGCCCAAGGACTAGCGGGTACAATGAGCAGTTCTTC. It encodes CASPRTSGYNEQFF.

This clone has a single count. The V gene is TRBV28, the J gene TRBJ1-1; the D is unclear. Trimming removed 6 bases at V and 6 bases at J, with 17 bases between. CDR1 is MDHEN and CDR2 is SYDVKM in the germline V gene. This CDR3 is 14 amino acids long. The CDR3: CASRRGSPGAEAFF. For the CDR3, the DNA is TGTGCCAGCAGGCGCGGAAGTCCTGGCGCTGAAGCTTTCTTT.

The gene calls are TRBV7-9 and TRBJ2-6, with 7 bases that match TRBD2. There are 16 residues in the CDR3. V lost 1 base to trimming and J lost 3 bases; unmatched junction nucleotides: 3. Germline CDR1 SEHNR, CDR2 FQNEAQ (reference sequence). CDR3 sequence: CASSLGGGSGANVLTF. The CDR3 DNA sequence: TGTGCCAGCAGCTTAGGCGGGGGAAGTGGGGCCAACGTCCTGACTTTC.

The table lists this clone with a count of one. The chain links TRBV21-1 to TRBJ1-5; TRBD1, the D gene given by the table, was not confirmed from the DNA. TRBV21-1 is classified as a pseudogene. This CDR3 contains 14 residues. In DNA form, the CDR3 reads TGTGCCAGCAGCAGCGGGACAGGGAGTCAGCCCCAGCATTTT. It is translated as CASSSGTGSQPQHF.

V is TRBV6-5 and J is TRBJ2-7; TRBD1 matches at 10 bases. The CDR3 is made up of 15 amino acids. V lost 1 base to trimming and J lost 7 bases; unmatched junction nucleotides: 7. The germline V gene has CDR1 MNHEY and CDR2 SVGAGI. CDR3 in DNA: TGTGCCAGCAGTTACTTGACAGGGGGCTCATATGAGCAGTACTTC. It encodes CASSYLTGGSYEQYF.

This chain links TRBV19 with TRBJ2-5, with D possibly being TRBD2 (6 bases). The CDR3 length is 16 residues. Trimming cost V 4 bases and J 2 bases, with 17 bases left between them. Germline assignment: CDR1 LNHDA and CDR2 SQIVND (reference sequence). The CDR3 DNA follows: TGTGCCAGTAGTAGATTCCTGGGACTTCTACAAGAGACCCAGTACTTC. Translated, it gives CASSRFLGLLQETQYF.

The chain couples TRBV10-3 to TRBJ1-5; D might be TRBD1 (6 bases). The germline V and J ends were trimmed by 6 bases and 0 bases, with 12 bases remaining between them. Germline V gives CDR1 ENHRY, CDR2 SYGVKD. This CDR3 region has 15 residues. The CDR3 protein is CAIRQGFGSNQPQHF. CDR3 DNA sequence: TGTGCCATCAGACAGGGTTTCGGTAGCAATCAGCCCCAGCATTTT.

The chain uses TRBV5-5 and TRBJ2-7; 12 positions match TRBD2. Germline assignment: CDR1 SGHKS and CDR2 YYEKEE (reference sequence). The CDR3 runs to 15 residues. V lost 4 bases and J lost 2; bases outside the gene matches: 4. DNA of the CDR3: TGTGCCAGCAGCGACGGACTAGCGGGGACCTACGAGCAGTACTTC. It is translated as CASSDGLAGTYEQYF.

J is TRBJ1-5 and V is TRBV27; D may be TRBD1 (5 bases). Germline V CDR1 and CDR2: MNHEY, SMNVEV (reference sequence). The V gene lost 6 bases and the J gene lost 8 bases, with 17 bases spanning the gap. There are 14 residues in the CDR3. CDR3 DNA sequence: TGTGCCAGCAGAGGGGACTCTAGCTGGGAGCCCCAGCATTTT. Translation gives CASRGDSSWEPQHF.

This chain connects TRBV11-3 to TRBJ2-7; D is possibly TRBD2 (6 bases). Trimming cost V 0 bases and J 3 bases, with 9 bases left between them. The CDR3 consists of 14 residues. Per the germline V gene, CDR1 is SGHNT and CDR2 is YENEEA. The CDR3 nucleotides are TGTGCCAGCAGCTTAGAGGGGGGAAGCTACGAGCAGTACTTC. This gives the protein CASSLEGGSYEQYF.

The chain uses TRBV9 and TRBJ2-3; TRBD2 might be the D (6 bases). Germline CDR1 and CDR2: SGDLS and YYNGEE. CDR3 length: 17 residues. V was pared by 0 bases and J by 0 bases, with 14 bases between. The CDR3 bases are TGTGCCAGCAGCGTAGACGGGGGATACCGTAGCACAGATACGCAGTATTTT. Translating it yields CASSVDGGYRSTDTQYF.

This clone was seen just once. In nucleotides, the CDR3 is TGTGCCAGCAGCCAAGCTAAGAGTCTCTACTCCTACGAGCAGTACTTC. Its protein is CASSQAKSLYSYEQYF. The V call is TRBV14, the J call TRBJ2-7; D gene uncertain. V was cut by 1 base and J by 0 bases, with 13 bases left in between. Germline CDR1 reads SGHDN; CDR2 reads FVKESK. The CDR3 runs to 16 residues. Together with reference TRBV14 and TRBJ2-7, the CDR3 gives the full variable domain: EAGVTQFPSHSVIEKGQTVTLRCDPISGHDNLYWYRRVMGKEIKFLLHFVKESKQDESGMPNNRFLAERTGGTYSTLKVQPAELEDSGVYFCASSQAKSLYSYEQYFGPGTRLTVT.

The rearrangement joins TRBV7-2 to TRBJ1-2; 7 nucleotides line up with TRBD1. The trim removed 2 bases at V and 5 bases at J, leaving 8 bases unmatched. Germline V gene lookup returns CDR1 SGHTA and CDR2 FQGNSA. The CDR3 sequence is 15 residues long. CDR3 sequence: CASSLLQGVGYGYTF. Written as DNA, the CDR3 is TGTGCCAGCAGCTTACTGCAGGGGGTGGGGTATGGCTACACCTTC.

The chain's CDR3 is CASSSARGRVQYF. The CDR3 nucleotides are TGTGCCAGCAGCTCTGCCCGCGGGAGGGTGCAGTACTTC. The chain links TRBV7-2 to TRBJ2-7; 9 bases agree with TRBD2. This CDR3 is built from 13 residues. CDR1 SGHTA and CDR2 FQGNSA come from the germline V gene. The V and J ends lost 4 bases and 9 bases, in that order; junction bases with no gene match: 7.

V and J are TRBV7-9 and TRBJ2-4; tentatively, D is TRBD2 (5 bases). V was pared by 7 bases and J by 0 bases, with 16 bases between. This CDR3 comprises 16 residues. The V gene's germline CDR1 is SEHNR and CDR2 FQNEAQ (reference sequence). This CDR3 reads CASNRATGLAKNIQYF. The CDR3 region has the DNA TGTGCCAGCAATCGGGCCACGGGGTTAGCCAAAAACATTCAGTACTTC.

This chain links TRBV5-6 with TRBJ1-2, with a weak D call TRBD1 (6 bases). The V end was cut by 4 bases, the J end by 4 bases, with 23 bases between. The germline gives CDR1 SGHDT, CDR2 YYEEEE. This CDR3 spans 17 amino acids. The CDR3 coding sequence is TGTGCCAGCAGCCCTGCACACCGTCAGGGGAAGGCCTATGGCTACACCTTC. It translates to CASSPAHRQGKAYGYTF. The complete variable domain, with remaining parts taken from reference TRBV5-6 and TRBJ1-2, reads DAGVTQSPTHLIKTRGQQVTLRCSPKSGHDTVSWYQQALGQGPQFIFQYYEEEERQRGNFPDRFSGHQFPNYSSELNVNALLLGDSALYLCASSPAHRQGKAYGYTFGSGTRLTVV.

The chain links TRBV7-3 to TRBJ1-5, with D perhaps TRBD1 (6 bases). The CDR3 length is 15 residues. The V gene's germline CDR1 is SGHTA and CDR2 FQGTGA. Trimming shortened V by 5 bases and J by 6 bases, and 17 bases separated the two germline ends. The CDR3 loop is CASSPRGGYCQPQHF. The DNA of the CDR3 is TGTGCCAGCAGCCCGCGGGGGGGCTATTGTCAGCCCCAGCATTTT.

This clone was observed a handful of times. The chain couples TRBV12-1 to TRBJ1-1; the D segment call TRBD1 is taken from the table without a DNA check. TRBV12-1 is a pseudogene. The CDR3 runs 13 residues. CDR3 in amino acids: CASSFQVPFGAFF. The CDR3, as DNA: TGTGCCAGCAGCTTTCAGGTTCCCTTCGGAGCTTTCTTT.

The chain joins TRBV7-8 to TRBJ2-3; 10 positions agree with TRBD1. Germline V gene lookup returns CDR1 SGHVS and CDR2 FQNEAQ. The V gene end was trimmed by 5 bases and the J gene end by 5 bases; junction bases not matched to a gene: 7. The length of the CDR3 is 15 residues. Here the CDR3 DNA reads TGTGCCAGCAGCCCCAGACAGGGGGCAGGAGATACGCAGTATTTT. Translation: CASSPRQGAGDTQYF.

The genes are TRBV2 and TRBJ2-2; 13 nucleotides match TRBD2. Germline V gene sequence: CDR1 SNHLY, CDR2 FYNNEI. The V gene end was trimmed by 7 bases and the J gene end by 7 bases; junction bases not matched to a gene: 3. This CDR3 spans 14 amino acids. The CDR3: CASKGTSGIGELFF. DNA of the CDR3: TGTGCCAGCAAAGGGACTAGCGGGATCGGGGAGCTGTTTTTT.

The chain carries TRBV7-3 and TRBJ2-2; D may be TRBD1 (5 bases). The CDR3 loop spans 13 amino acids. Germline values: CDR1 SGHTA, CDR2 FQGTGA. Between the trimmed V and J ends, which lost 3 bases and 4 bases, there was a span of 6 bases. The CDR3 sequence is CASSFDSTGELFF. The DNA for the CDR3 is TGTGCCAGCAGCTTCGACAGCACCGGGGAGCTGTTTTTT.

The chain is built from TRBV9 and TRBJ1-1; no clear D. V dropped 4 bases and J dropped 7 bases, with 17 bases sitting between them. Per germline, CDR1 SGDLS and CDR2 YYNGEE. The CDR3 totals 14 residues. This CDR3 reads CASSPRTGTIEAFF. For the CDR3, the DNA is TGTGCCAGCAGCCCCCGGACGGGAACAATTGAAGCTTTCTTT.

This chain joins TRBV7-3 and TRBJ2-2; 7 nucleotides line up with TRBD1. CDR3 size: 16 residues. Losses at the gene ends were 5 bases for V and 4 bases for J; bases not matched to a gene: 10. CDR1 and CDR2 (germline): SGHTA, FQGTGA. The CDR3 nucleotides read TGTGCCAGCAGCCGAGGGGGCGTTGGAAGCACCGGGGAGCTGTTTTTT. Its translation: CASSRGGVGSTGELFF.